This T cell receptor beta chain stems from a study of T cells expressing NK-cell markers. For the study at large: Sorted CD3+CD56+NKG2C+, CD3+CD56+NKG2C- and CD3+CD56-NKG2C+ T cells provided the TCR beta repertoires. The study sequenced eight donors, seven HCMV-seropositive and one seronegative.

There are 15 residues in the CDR3. The germline gives CDR1 MNHEY, CDR2 SMNVEV (reference sequence). 5'RACE template switching with UMIs produced the TCR beta cDNA. For each CDR3 protein, TCRdb gives one entry from its re-call of the 5' RACE reads, without DNA. Recorded for this sample: 500,000 or so distinct CDR3 sequences. Sequences were obtained from blood T cells: a sorted CD56 or NKG2C T cell subset, CD4+ or CD8+ T cells, or bulk PBMC T cells (not recorded which). The source of this sequence is a man aged 18 to 30 in good health. This chain connects TRBV27 to TRBJ1-3; TCRdb's D call, TRBD1, is unchecked because there is no DNA. CDR3 sequence: CASAYQRAPGNTIYF.